The 25 T cell receptor beta chains presented below share a single source sample, sequenced in a study of blood T cell repertoires in COVID-19. Only in-frame clones appear in the TCRdb table, and some are missing; sequencing was by immunoSEQ multiplex PCR. The table includes fewer than 500,000 clones, roughly 90% detected once. The sample taken for sequencing was PBMCs or T cells enriched from blood (not recorded which). These receptors all stem from a woman in her 30s with acute COVID-19.

This sequence joins TRBV2 and TRBJ2-2, with D hard to call. Per germline, CDR1 SNHLY and CDR2 FYNNEI. V was clipped by 4 bases and J by 3 bases, with 12 bases between them. The CDR3 extends over 15 amino acids. The CDR3 loop is CASSGPGRDTGELFF. The CDR3 bases are TGTGCCAGCAGTGGACCAGGTCGCGACACCGGGGAGCTGTTTTTT.

The gene calls are TRBV6-5 and TRBJ1-5; D is perhaps TRBD1 (6 bases). V lost 5 bases, J lost 6 bases, and 17 bases lay in between. The CDR3 is 15 amino acids. Germline V gives CDR1 MNHEY, CDR2 SVGAGI. Here the CDR3 reads CASSKRTASGQPQHF. The CDR3 DNA follows: TGTGCCAGCAGTAAGAGGACAGCGTCAGGTCAGCCCCAGCATTTT.

The V gene is TRBV11-2, the J gene TRBJ1-3, with a possible D match to TRBD1 (5 bases). Trimming removed 1 base from V and 8 bases from J, with 15 bases in between. In germline, CDR1 is SGHAT, CDR2 FQNNGV. This CDR3 has 15 amino acids. CDR3 DNA sequence: TGTGCCAGCAGCTTAGTGGGGGGGAAGTTGGACACCATATATTTT. As protein: CASSLVGGKLDTIYF.

The J gene is TRBJ1-6, the V gene TRBV19; TRBD1 matches 7 bases. The CDR3 runs 15 residues. In germline, CDR1 is LNHDA, CDR2 SQIVND (reference sequence). After removal of 5 bases from V and 6 bases from J, the junction contained 7 bases not matched to a gene. The CDR3 DNA sequence: TGTGCCAGTAGTGACAGGGCAAGCGCTAATTCACCCCTCCACTTT. Translating gives CASSDRASANSPLHF.

This chain connects TRBV28 to TRBJ1-1; no clear D. V was clipped by 8 bases and J by 1 base, with 14 bases between them. Looked up from germline, CDR1 is MDHEN and CDR2 is SYDVKM. This CDR3 is built from 14 residues. The CDR3 protein is CASLEARRNTEAFF. CDR3 DNA sequence: TGTGCCAGCCTCGAAGCCCGAAGGAACACTGAAGCTTTCTTT.

The J gene is TRBJ2-2, the V gene TRBV7-8; the D gene is possibly TRBD2 (5 bases). V lost 2 bases and J lost 1, with 8 bases in between. This CDR3 region has 15 residues. The germline CDR1 and CDR2 sequences are SGHVS and FQNEAQ. The CDR3 region has the DNA TGTGCCAGCAGCTTATCCGGGAAGAACACCGGGGAGCTGTTTTTT. Translating gives CASSLSGKNTGELFF.

The chain carries TRBV12-3 or TRBV12-4 and TRBJ2-7, with a tentative D call TRBD1 (5 bases). The CDR3 extends over 12 amino acids. V was trimmed by 6 bases and J by 5 bases, leaving 11 bases between them. The CDR3 DNA reads as TGTGCCAGCAGGGCCGACAGAGACGAGCAGTACTTC. It is translated as CASRADRDEQYF.

The rearrangement uses TRBV3-1 (or the pseudogene TRBV3-2) and TRBJ2-1, with 8 bases aligning to TRBD2. The CDR3 is 17 residues long. J lost 2 bases, V lost 0 bases, and 6 bases had no gene match. Germline V gene sequence: CDR1 LGHDT, CDR2 YNNKEL (reference sequence). CDR3 loop: CASSQDLRTSPYNEQFF. CDR3 bases: TGTGCCAGCAGCCAAGATTTGCGGACTAGCCCCTACAATGAGCAGTTCTTC.

This clone was counted only a few times. The genes are TRBV5-1 and TRBJ2-7; no clear D gene. Germline assignment: CDR1 SGHRS and CDR2 YFSETQ. This CDR3 comprises 14 residues. Trimming shortened V by 0 bases and J by 3 bases, and 10 bases separated the two germline ends. This CDR3 is CASSLGESLYEQYF. CDR3 DNA: TGCGCCAGCAGCTTGGGAGAAAGCCTCTACGAGCAGTACTTC.

The V and J genes are TRBV3-1 (or the pseudogene TRBV3-2) and TRBJ1-2, with D tentatively TRBD1 (5 bases). CDR3 size: 13 residues. With 0 bases removed from V and 4 bases from J, the gap between germline ends came to 6 bases. Germline CDR1 is LGHDT and CDR2 is YNNKEL (reference sequence). CDR3 sequence (DNA): TGTGCCAGCAGCCAAGAGGGGCCCTATGGCTACACCTTC. This encodes CASSQEGPYGYTF.

The rearrangement uses TRBV5-1 and TRBJ2-1; D remains unclear. Trimming removed 4 bases at V and 5 bases at J, with 16 bases between. CDR3 length: 15 residues. The germline V gene has CDR1 SGHRS and CDR2 YFSETQ. CDR3 nucleotides: TGCGCCAGCAGCATAATGCCCGTACAAGACAATGAGCAGTTCTTC. It codes for CASSIMPVQDNEQFF.

As DNA, the CDR3 is TGTGCCAGCAGCCGAGGACAGGGACATGGCTACACCTTC. This gives the protein CASSRGQGHGYTF. The chain is built from TRBV7-9 and TRBJ1-2; 8 bases are shared with TRBD1. CDR3 length: 13 residues. Germline trimming cut 5 bases from V and 6 bases from J; bases unmatched to any gene: 5. The germline V gene has CDR1 SEHNR and CDR2 FQNEAQ (reference sequence).

The chain carries TRBV5-1 and TRBJ2-1; 8 bases line up with TRBD2. V was clipped by 3 bases and J by 9 bases; unmatched bases: 5. CDR1 is SGHRS and CDR2 is YFSETQ in the germline V gene. This CDR3 is built from 13 residues. The CDR3 loop is CASSSAGGREQFF. The CDR3 DNA reads TGCGCCAGCAGCTCGGCGGGGGGCCGTGAGCAGTTCTTC. Looking up the rest from reference TRBV5-1 and TRBJ2-1 gives the full variable domain: KAGVTQTPRYLIKTRGQQVTLSCSPISGHRSVSWYQQTPGQGLQFLFEYFSETQRNKGNFPGRFSGRQFSNSRSEMNVSTLELGDSALYLCASSSAGGREQFFGPGTRLTVL.

The chain links TRBV30 to TRBJ1-4, with D possibly being TRBD1 (5 bases). V lost 1 base, J lost 10 bases, and 16 bases lay in between. From germline, CDR1 is GTSNPN and CDR2 SVGIG (reference sequence). The CDR3 covers 14 residues. CDR3 residues: CAWSGVGGSAKLFF. Here the CDR3 DNA reads TGTGCCTGGAGTGGGGTGGGGGGGTCTGCAAAACTGTTTTTT.

In its sample, this clone was seen once. The rearrangement links TRBV6-2 or TRBV6-3 to TRBJ2-7, with 9 bases fitting TRBD1. Germline V gene sequence: CDR1 MNHEY, CDR2 SVGEGT. This CDR3 contains 19 residues. J was trimmed by 5 bases and V by 5 bases; bases with no gene match: 22. Written as DNA, the CDR3 is TGTGCCAGCAGTCTCTCGTCCCCGACAGGGGGTAATCGGGTCGACGAGCAGTACTTC. As protein: CASSLSSPTGGNRVDEQYF.

The chain recombines TRBV7-9 with TRBJ1-5; D is perhaps TRBD1 (5 bases). The V and J ends lost 10 bases and 4 bases respectively, with 14 bases between them. Germline V gene data show CDR1 as SEHNR and CDR2 as FQNEAQ (reference sequence). The CDR3 totals 13 residues. CDR3 residues: CATALGTNQPQHF. The CDR3 bases are TGTGCCACCGCTCTTGGGACTAATCAGCCCCAGCATTTT.

The chain joins TRBV20-1 to TRBJ1-4; 8 bases fit TRBD1. This CDR3 contains 14 residues. Per germline, CDR1 DFQATT and CDR2 SNEGSKA (reference sequence). J lost 7 bases, V lost 3 bases, and 7 bases had no gene match. The CDR3 region has the DNA TGCAGTGCTAGTGGCAGGGGGCGCGGTGAAAAACTGTTTTTT. Protein sequence: CSASGRGRGEKLFF.

The chain recombines TRBV7-9 with TRBJ2-3; TRBD2 matches 11 bases. The ends lost 5 bases at V and 1 base at J; junction bases unmatched: 11. CDR3 length equals 18 residues. Germline CDR1 is SEHNR and CDR2 is FQNEAQ (reference sequence). CDR3 sequence (DNA): TGTGCCAGCAGCCCCCCGGGACTAGCGGTGCTTGGCACAGATACGCAGTATTTT. Translating it yields CASSPPGLAVLGTDTQYF.

This chain connects TRBV3-1 (or the pseudogene TRBV3-2) to TRBJ2-1, with 10 bases that match TRBD2. Germline trimming cut 0 bases from V and 8 bases from J; bases unmatched to any gene: 7. Germline CDR1 and CDR2: LGHDT and YNNKEL (reference sequence). The CDR3 consists of 16 residues. For the CDR3, the DNA is TGTGCCAGCAGCCAAGATTCCAGCGGGGGGGCCCATGAGCAGTTCTTC. Its protein is CASSQDSSGGAHEQFF.

The chain recombines TRBV7-9 with TRBJ2-5; D might be TRBD2 (5 bases). The CDR3 contains 14 residues. V was clipped by 0 bases and J by 5 bases, with 10 bases between them. CDR1 and CDR2 (germline): SEHNR, FQNEAQ (reference sequence). The DNA for the CDR3 is TGTGCCAGCAGCTTAGCGATCCGCGGGGAGACCCAGTACTTC. It specifies CASSLAIRGETQYF.

The table lists this clone with a few counts. V gene TRBV25-1 combines with J gene TRBJ2-1, with 14 positions matching TRBD2. The germline V gene has CDR1 MGHDK and CDR2 SYGVNS. This CDR3 comprises 16 residues. Unmatched junction bases numbered 3, after V lost 4 bases and J lost 4 bases. CDR3 bases: TGTGCCAGCAGTGCGGGACTAGCGGGGGTGTACAATGAGCAGTTCTTC. Its protein is CASSAGLAGVYNEQFF.

The chain joins TRBV9 to TRBJ2-1; D not certain. V dropped 3 bases and J dropped 5 bases, with 9 bases sitting between them. Germline loops: CDR1 SGDLS, CDR2 YYNGEE. This CDR3 has 13 amino acids. CDR3: CASSELSHNEQFF. The CDR3 bases are TGTGCCAGCAGCGAACTCTCTCACAATGAGCAGTTCTTC.

The genes are TRBV7-2 and TRBJ1-2, with 7 bases identical to TRBD1. CDR1 is SGHTA and CDR2 is FQGNSA in the germline V gene. The CDR3 contains 14 residues. V shed 5 bases, J shed 2 bases, and the junction held 5 bases outside the gene matches. CDR3 sequence: CASSEPGQNYGYTF. The CDR3 DNA reads as TGTGCCAGCAGCGAACCGGGACAGAACTATGGCTACACCTTC.

The table lists this clone with a count of one. The J gene is TRBJ2-7, the V gene TRBV2; D is perhaps TRBD2 (5 bases). The CDR3 runs 12 residues. CDR1 and CDR2 (germline): SNHLY, FYNNEI. Trimming left V 6 bases short and J 7 bases short, with 13 bases between. CDR3 bases: TGTGCCAGCAGCGCGATCCGGGGAGAGCAGTACTTC. It encodes CASSAIRGEQYF.

The chain employs TRBV7-2 and TRBJ1-6; 7 bases are shared with TRBD1. The CDR3 has 15 residues. Trimming cost V 1 base and J 8 bases; bases outside gene matches: 5. Per the germline V gene, CDR1 is SGHTA and CDR2 is FQGNSA. CDR3 DNA sequence: TGTGCCAGCAGCTTAGGACAGGGAGGCTATTCACCCCTCCACTTT. Translation: CASSLGQGGYSPLHF.